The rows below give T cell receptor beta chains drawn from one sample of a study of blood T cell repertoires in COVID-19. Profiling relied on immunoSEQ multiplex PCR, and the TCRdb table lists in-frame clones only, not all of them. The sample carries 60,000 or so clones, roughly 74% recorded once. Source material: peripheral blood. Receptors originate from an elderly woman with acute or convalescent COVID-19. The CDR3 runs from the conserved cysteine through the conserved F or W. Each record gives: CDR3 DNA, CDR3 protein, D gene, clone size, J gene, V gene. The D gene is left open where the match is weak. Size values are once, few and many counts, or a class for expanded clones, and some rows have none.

CDR3nt: TGTGCCAGTAGTGATCAGGGGATGAACACTGAAGCTTTCTTT
CDR3aa: CASSDQGMNTEAFF
d_gene: NA
abundance: few
j_gene: TRBJ1-1
v_gene: TRBV19

CDR3nt: TGCAGTGCTAGTAGGGGGTGGGAGGGCAATGAGCAGTTCTTC
CDR3aa: CSASRGWEGNEQFF
d_gene: NA
abundance: NA
j_gene: TRBJ2-1
v_gene: TRBV20-1

CDR3nt: TGTGCCAGCAGCTTGGGGGCCCGCGGGAGGGGTGGTGAGCAGTTCTTC
CDR3aa: CASSLGARGRGGEQFF
d_gene: TRBD2
abundance: NA
j_gene: TRBJ2-1
v_gene: TRBV7-8

CDR3nt: TGTGCCAGCAGCCGCATTGGGACAGGGGTTTTCAATGAGCAGTTCTTC
CDR3aa: CASSRIGTGVFNEQFF
d_gene: TRBD1
abundance: few
j_gene: TRBJ2-1
v_gene: TRBV11-2

CDR3nt: TGTGCCAGCAGAACCCAGGGACAGGGGGCCGGCGAGCAGTACTTC
CDR3aa: CASRTQGQGAGEQYF
d_gene: TRBD1
abundance: NA
j_gene: TRBJ2-7
v_gene: TRBV11-3

CDR3nt: TGCAGTGCTAGTTGGGGCGGGGGGAGGGGCTCTGGGGCCAACGTCCTGACTTTC
CDR3aa: CSASWGGGRGSGANVLTF
d_gene: TRBD2
abundance: NA
j_gene: TRBJ2-6
v_gene: TRBV20-1

CDR3nt: TGTGCCAGCAACCCCGTACTAGCGGGAGCAGAAGATGAGCAGTTCTTC
CDR3aa: CASNPVLAGAEDEQFF
d_gene: TRBD2
abundance: NA
j_gene: TRBJ2-1
v_gene: TRBV2

CDR3nt: TGCGCCAGCAGCCAAGTTGGGCAGGGGAACGGCTACACCTTC
CDR3aa: CASSQVGQGNGYTF
d_gene: NA
abundance: NA
j_gene: TRBJ1-2
v_gene: TRBV4-1

CDR3nt: TGTGCCAGCAGCTTAACGGGCGGGCGGGCGGAAGCTTTCTTT
CDR3aa: CASSLTGGRAEAFF
d_gene: NA
abundance: NA
j_gene: TRBJ1-1
v_gene: TRBV7-3

CDR3nt: TGTGCCAGCAGCTCATTAAGACTGCCGGATACGCAGTATTTT
CDR3aa: CASSSLRLPDTQYF
d_gene: NA
abundance: NA
j_gene: TRBJ2-3
v_gene: TRBV7-2

CDR3nt: TGTGCCAGCAGTTTCGCCGACAGGGGTGGCGGGGAGCTGTTTTTT
CDR3aa: CASSFADRGGGELFF
d_gene: TRBD1
abundance: NA
j_gene: TRBJ2-2
v_gene: TRBV6-5

CDR3nt: TGTGCCAGCAGCCCCTGGGGGGGGCTATCGAGCTCCTACGAGCAGTACTTC
CDR3aa: CASSPWGGLSSSYEQYF
d_gene: NA
abundance: NA
j_gene: TRBJ2-7
v_gene: TRBV11-2

CDR3nt: TGCGCCAGCAGCCAAGGGGTGGGCGGACAGGAAATCACAGATACGCAGTATTTT
CDR3aa: CASSQGVGGQEITDTQYF
d_gene: TRBD1
abundance: once
j_gene: TRBJ2-3
v_gene: TRBV4-3

CDR3nt: TGCGCCAGCAGCCGCCGGACTAGTCGAGAGACCCAGTACTTC
CDR3aa: CASSRRTSRETQYF
d_gene: TRBD2
abundance: NA
j_gene: TRBJ2-5
v_gene: TRBV5-1

CDR3nt: TGTGCCAGCAGTTTTTTGGCCGCCGGGGTAGGAAGCTACGAGCAGTACTTC
CDR3aa: CASSFLAAGVGSYEQYF
d_gene: NA
abundance: NA
j_gene: TRBJ2-7
v_gene: TRBV27

CDR3nt: TGTGCCAGCAGCGGTCTCACAGGGCGTAACACTGAAGCTTTCTTT
CDR3aa: CASSGLTGRNTEAFF
d_gene: NA
abundance: NA
j_gene: TRBJ1-1
v_gene: TRBV5-4

CDR3nt: TGTGCCAGCAGCTTTATCTACAATGAGCAGTTCTTC
CDR3aa: CASSFIYNEQFF
d_gene: NA
abundance: NA
j_gene: TRBJ2-1
v_gene: TRBV7-2

CDR3nt: TGTGCCAGCAGCCGGACAGGGCCTGGAAACACCATATATTTT
CDR3aa: CASSRTGPGNTIYF
d_gene: TRBD1
abundance: NA
j_gene: TRBJ1-3
v_gene: TRBV7-8

CDR3nt: TGTGCCAGCAGCCATACTAGCGTGATTGAGGAGACCCAGTACTTC
CDR3aa: CASSHTSVIEETQYF
d_gene: TRBD2
abundance: once
j_gene: TRBJ2-5
v_gene: TRBV5-4

CDR3nt: TGTGCCAGCAGTTTAAAGGGCTCGGGACAGCTCTACACCTTC
CDR3aa: CASSLKGSGQLYTF
d_gene: TRBD1
abundance: NA
j_gene: TRBJ1-2
v_gene: TRBV27

CDR3nt: TGTGCCAGCAGCTCGAACCGGGACACCTCCTACAATGAGCAGTTCTTC
CDR3aa: CASSSNRDTSYNEQFF
d_gene: NA
abundance: NA
j_gene: TRBJ2-1
v_gene: TRBV7-9

CDR3nt: TGTGCCAGCAGTTTACTCCGGAGGGATGAGCAGTTCTTC
CDR3aa: CASSLLRRDEQFF
d_gene: NA
abundance: NA
j_gene: TRBJ2-1
v_gene: TRBV12-3/TRBV12-4

CDR3nt: TGTGCCACCCAGACTAGCGGGTCGGTTGGGGGCCAGTACTTC
CDR3aa: CATQTSGSVGGQYF
d_gene: TRBD2
abundance: few
j_gene: TRBJ2-5
v_gene: TRBV10-3

CDR3nt: TGTGCCAGCCATCTGAGGGCGATCGGTGGAAACACCATATATTTT
CDR3aa: CASHLRAIGGNTIYF
d_gene: NA
abundance: NA
j_gene: TRBJ1-3
v_gene: TRBV5-6

CDR3nt: TGTGCCAGCAGAGCCTTTGAGCGGGAGGGCCCGGGGTCCTACAATGAGCAGTTCTTC
CDR3aa: CASRAFEREGPGSYNEQFF
d_gene: TRBD2
abundance: NA
j_gene: TRBJ2-1
v_gene: TRBV6-4

CDR3nt: TGCGCCAGCAGCTGGGTTGCTAGGGGCGCCCAAAGCTCCTATAATTCACCCCTCCACTTT
CDR3aa: CASSWVARGAQSSYNSPLHF
d_gene: NA
abundance: NA
j_gene: TRBJ1-6
v_gene: TRBV5-1

CDR3nt: TGCGCCAGCAGCTTGGACGTGGGGCGCTCGGGTGGCTACACCTTC
CDR3aa: CASSLDVGRSGGYTF
d_gene: NA
abundance: NA
j_gene: TRBJ1-2
v_gene: TRBV5-1

CDR3nt: TGTGCCAGCAGTTCCCCGACCGGGACAGGTCGTGTAGCGGAAAACATTCAGTACTTC
CDR3aa: CASSSPTGTGRVAENIQYF
d_gene: TRBD1
abundance: once
j_gene: TRBJ2-4
v_gene: TRBV27

CDR3nt: TGTGCCAGCAGTTTTAGGTCCAGGGTGACCTACGAGCAGTACTTC
CDR3aa: CASSFRSRVTYEQYF
d_gene: NA
abundance: NA
j_gene: TRBJ2-7
v_gene: TRBV28

CDR3nt: TGTGCCAGCAGTTCCCCCGGACTAGCGGGAGTAAGGAAGACCCAGTACTTC
CDR3aa: CASSSPGLAGVRKTQYF
d_gene: TRBD2
abundance: NA
j_gene: TRBJ2-5
v_gene: TRBV6-2/TRBV6-3

CDR3nt: TGTGCCAGCAGCACCATCCTTGGGACAGGGGGCTTGGTAGCGGATACGCAGTATTTT
CDR3aa: CASSTILGTGGLVADTQYF
d_gene: TRBD1
abundance: NA
j_gene: TRBJ2-3
v_gene: TRBV7-9